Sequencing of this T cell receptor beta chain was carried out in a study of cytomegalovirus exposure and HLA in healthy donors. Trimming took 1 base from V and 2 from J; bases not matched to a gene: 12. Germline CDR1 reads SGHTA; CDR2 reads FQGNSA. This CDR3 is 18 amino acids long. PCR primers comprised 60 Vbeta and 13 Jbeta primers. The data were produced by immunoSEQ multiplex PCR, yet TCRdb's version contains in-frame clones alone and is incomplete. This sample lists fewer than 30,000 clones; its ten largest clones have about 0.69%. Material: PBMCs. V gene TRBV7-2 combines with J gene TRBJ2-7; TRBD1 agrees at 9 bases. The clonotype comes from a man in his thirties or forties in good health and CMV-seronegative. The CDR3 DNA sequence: TGTGCCAGCAGCTTAGTGGTCTCCGGGACAGGGTTCGCCTACGAGCAGTACTTC. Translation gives CASSLVVSGTGFAYEQYF.